Following are 26 T cell receptor beta chains from one sample sequenced in a study of blood T cell repertoires in COVID-19. Measured with immunoSEQ multiplex PCR; TCRdb has only the in-frame clones, and not every one. This table has roughly 200,000 clones, 80% to 90% appearing once. The sequenced sample was peripheral blood. These receptors originate from a human donor with active or convalescent COVID-19. The donor label of this sample is uncertain.

V and J are TRBV7-9 and TRBJ1-2; D may be TRBD1 (5 bases). There are 13 residues in the CDR3. Germline CDR1 is SEHNR and CDR2 is FQNEAQ (reference sequence). Trimming shortened V by 4 bases and J by 3 bases, and 9 bases separated the two germline ends. In DNA, the CDR3 is TGTGCCAGCAGCTCCCCACAGGACTATGGCTACACCTTC. Protein sequence: CASSSPQDYGYTF.

The chain couples TRBV12-5 to TRBJ1-2; possibly TRBD1 for D (5 bases). The CDR3 sequence is 15 residues long. Between the trimmed V and J ends, which lost 3 bases and 4 bases, there was a span of 15 bases. Germline V gene sequence: CDR1 LGHNT, CDR2 FRNRAP. CDR3 amino acids: CASGLGSGVSYGYTF. The CDR3 bases are TGTGCTAGTGGTTTAGGGTCGGGGGTTAGCTATGGCTACACCTTC.

This clone has only one observation. This sequence joins TRBV9 and TRBJ1-3; 9 bases are a match to TRBD1. V shed 1 base and J 4 bases; nucleotides not matched to a gene: 9. Per the germline V gene, CDR1 is SGDLS and CDR2 is YYNGEE. The CDR3 length is 17 residues. DNA of the CDR3: TGTGCCAGCAGCGTAAAGCTCGGACAGGGGTTCGGAAACACCATATATTTT. Translated, it gives CASSVKLGQGFGNTIYF.

This clone was picked up one time. V gene TRBV25-1 combines with J gene TRBJ2-7; D gene uncertain. CDR1 is MGHDK, CDR2 SYGVNS, per germline. V lost 3 bases and J 6 bases, leaving 12 bases between the germline ends. This CDR3 region has 13 residues. Written as DNA, the CDR3 is TGTGCCAGCAGTGATCTCCCCTTCGGCGAGCAGTACTTC. Encoded protein: CASSDLPFGEQYF.

The chain uses TRBV5-1 and TRBJ2-5; TRBD1 matches at 9 bases. The germline CDR1 and CDR2 sequences are SGHRS and YFSETQ. The length of the CDR3 is 15 residues. V shed 4 bases, J shed 2 bases, and the junction held 6 bases outside the gene matches. The CDR3 nucleotides read TGCGCCAGCAGCCAGGGACAGGGCCCACAAGAGACCCAGTACTTC. Its translation is CASSQGQGPQETQYF. The variable domain in full, with the rest retrieved from reference TRBV5-1 and TRBJ2-5, is KAGVTQTPRYLIKTRGQQVTLSCSPISGHRSVSWYQQTPGQGLQFLFEYFSETQRNKGNFPGRFSGRQFSNSRSEMNVSTLELGDSALYLCASSQGQGPQETQYFGPGTRLLVL.

The chain combines TRBV2 with TRBJ1-1; TRBD1 matches 8 bases. Unmatched junction bases numbered 7, after V lost 6 bases and J lost 10 bases. Germline V gives CDR1 SNHLY, CDR2 FYNNEI. This CDR3 region has 12 residues. The CDR3 coding sequence is TGTGCCAGCAGCGGACAGGGACGTGTAGCTTTCTTT. The encoded protein is CASSGQGRVAFF.

V usage is TRBV4-2 and J usage is TRBJ2-5, with 8 bases aligning to TRBD2. Trimming at V came to 1 base and at J to 3 bases, leaving 4 bases not matched to a gene. The CDR3 extends over 15 amino acids. Germline CDR1 and CDR2: LGHNA and YNFKEQ. The CDR3 spells CASSQGLGGEETQYF. DNA of the CDR3: TGTGCCAGCAGCCAAGGACTCGGGGGGGAAGAGACCCAGTACTTC.

V usage is TRBV4-2 and J usage is TRBJ1-1; D remains ambiguous. V lost 0 bases to trimming and J lost 5 bases, with 10 bases between them. The CDR3 totals 14 residues. Germline V CDR1 and CDR2: LGHNA, YNFKEQ. The CDR3 nucleotides are TGTGCCAGCAGCCAAGATGTACTAGGGACTGAAGCTTTCTTT. Amino acids: CASSQDVLGTEAFF.

The genes are TRBV12-3 or TRBV12-4 and TRBJ2-4; TRBD1 aligns across 7 bases. V gave up 4 bases and J gave up 9 bases; unmatched junction bases: 6. The CDR3 loop spans 13 amino acids. This CDR3 reads CASSYTTGSIQYF. CDR3 coding DNA: TGTGCCAGCAGTTACACGACAGGGAGCATTCAGTACTTC.

This clone was recorded a few times. The chain joins TRBV11-2 to TRBJ1-1, with a possible D match to TRBD1 (6 bases). V was cut by 3 bases and J by 8 bases, with 10 bases left in between. CDR1 and CDR2 from the germline V gene are SGHAT and FQNNGV. CDR3 size: 12 residues. The CDR3 here is CASSLSQGEAFF. The CDR3 DNA reads TGTGCCAGCAGCTTGTCACAGGGAGAAGCTTTCTTT.

The rearrangement joins TRBV6-1 to TRBJ1-3; D is uncertain. The CDR3 has 16 amino acids. Trimming removed 2 bases from V and 0 bases from J, with 11 bases in between. The germline gives CDR1 MNHNS, CDR2 SASEGT. CDR3 nucleotides: TGTGCCAGCAGTGAATCCCCGATCGGCTCTGGAAACACCATATATTTT. Translation: CASSESPIGSGNTIYF.

This rearrangement joins TRBV7-9 to TRBJ1-4; D is unresolved. With 2 bases removed from V and 8 bases from J, the gap between germline ends came to 6 bases. The CDR3 is 12 residues long. The germline gives CDR1 SEHNR, CDR2 FQNEAQ (reference sequence). This CDR3 reads CASSLRAEKLFF. Written as DNA, the CDR3 is TGTGCCAGCAGCTTACGCGCGGAAAAACTGTTTTTT.

The rearrangement uses TRBV5-1 and TRBJ2-5; 10 bases match TRBD2. Looked up from germline, CDR1 is SGHRS and CDR2 is YFSETQ. This CDR3 has 17 residues. V was clipped by 0 bases and J by 2 bases; unmatched bases: 7. CDR3 in DNA: TGCGCCAGCAGCTTGGGCTACCTAGCGGGGGCTCAAGAGACCCAGTACTTC. Its protein product is CASSLGYLAGAQETQYF.

The rearrangement joins TRBV2 to TRBJ2-3, with 8 bases lining up with TRBD2. The CDR3 runs to 14 residues. J lost 4 bases, V lost 2 bases, and 2 bases had no gene match. Germline-derived CDR1 and CDR2 are SNHLY and FYNNEI. Here the CDR3 DNA reads TGTGCCAGCAGTGAACCCGGGAGGGCAGATACGCAGTATTTT. Protein product: CASSEPGRADTQYF.

The rearrangement links TRBV5-1 to TRBJ2-3, with 8 positions matching TRBD2. The V gene end was trimmed by 1 base and the J gene end by 4 bases; junction bases not matched to a gene: 5. This CDR3 comprises 15 residues. From germline, CDR1 is SGHRS and CDR2 YFSETQ. The CDR3 is CASSLSTSGPDTQYF. CDR3 coding DNA: TGCGCCAGCAGCTTGAGTACTAGCGGCCCAGATACGCAGTATTTT.

This clone was detected many times. The rearrangement joins TRBV19 to TRBJ2-7, with D unresolved. The CDR3 consists of 12 residues. In germline, CDR1 is LNHDA, CDR2 SQIVND (reference sequence). The ends were cut back, 3 bases at V and 4 bases at J, with 7 bases in the middle. CDR3 sequence (DNA): TGTGCCAGTAGTATGACTGATTACGAGCAGTACTTC. This codes for CASSMTDYEQYF. The whole variable domain, remainder taken from reference TRBV19 and TRBJ2-7, is DGGITQSPKYLFRKEGQNVTLSCEQNLNHDAMYWYRQDPGQGLRLIYYSQIVNDFQKGDIAEGYSVSREKKESFPLTVTSAQKNPTAFYLCASSMTDYEQYFGPGTRLTVT.

This clone came up a few times. The chain joins TRBV28 to TRBJ1-2; D is undetermined. V was pared by 1 base and J by 7 bases, with 7 bases between. The CDR3 has 12 residues. In germline, CDR1 is MDHEN, CDR2 SYDVKM. CDR3: CASSLSVGGYTF. In nucleotides, the CDR3 is TGTGCCAGCAGTTTATCGGTCGGTGGCTACACCTTC.

This clone was observed a few times. V gene TRBV7-3 combines with J gene TRBJ2-7, with a weak D call TRBD2 (6 bases). The V gene's germline CDR1 is SGHTA and CDR2 FQGTGA. The CDR3 contains 13 residues. The V and J ends lost 2 bases and 8 bases respectively, with 13 bases between them. CDR3 bases: TGTGCCAGCAGCTTAGTCCCGAGCGGGCAGCAGTACTTC. Residues: CASSLVPSGQQYF.

Points on this clone: The junction shows a germline mismatch at one end, possibly a read error. This sequence joins TRBV7-9 and TRBJ1-1, with 7 bases lining up with TRBD1. This CDR3 region has 16 residues. CDR1 is SEHNR and CDR2 is FQNEAQ in the germline V gene (reference sequence). The DNA for the CDR3 is TGTGCCAGCAGCTCATTACGCCGGGACAGATACACTGATGCTTTCTTT. Protein: CASSSLRRDRYTDAFF.

The chain is built from TRBV28 and TRBJ2-3, with TRBD1 as a possible D gene (6 bases). This CDR3 has 15 amino acids. CDR1 MDHEN and CDR2 SYDVKM come from the germline V gene. V gave up 3 bases and J gave up 3 bases, with 13 bases separating them. The DNA for the CDR3 is TGTGCCAGCAGTTTGGGGCAGGGGTTGACAGATACGCAGTATTTT. Translating gives CASSLGQGLTDTQYF.

The chain joins TRBV28 to TRBJ1-2; no clear D. The CDR3 runs to 11 residues. The V gene's germline CDR1 is MDHEN and CDR2 SYDVKM. With 6 bases removed from V and 6 bases from J, the gap between germline ends came to 8 bases. The CDR3 DNA reads as TGTGCCAGCAGGGCTTTGAATGGCTACACCTTC. Translation gives CASRALNGYTF.

The V and J genes are TRBV4-3 and TRBJ1-4; D gene uncertain. This CDR3 contains 14 residues. Trimming took 3 bases from V and 8 from J, leaving 13 bases between them. Germline CDR1 reads LGHNA; CDR2 reads YSLEER. The CDR3 DNA follows: TGCGCCAGCAGCCATTTCATAGTCGTGGAAAAACTGTTTTTT. This gives the protein CASSHFIVVEKLFF.

This chain uses TRBV11-1 with TRBJ1-2; D is uncertain. The CDR3 is made up of 13 amino acids. Germline CDR1 SGHAT, CDR2 FQDESV (reference sequence). Trimming stripped 5 bases from V and 2 bases from J, with 9 bases between. The CDR3 nucleotides are TGTGCCAGCAGCCCCGTCCGGAACTATGGCTACACCTTC. This gives the protein CASSPVRNYGYTF.

V gene TRBV6-1 combines with J gene TRBJ1-6; D gene unclear. CDR1 and CDR2 (germline): MNHNS, SASEGT. This CDR3 contains 14 residues. The V gene lost 0 bases and the J gene lost 14 bases, with 14 bases spanning the gap. The CDR3 reads CASSEAGETSALHF. The CDR3 DNA reads TGTGCCAGCAGTGAAGCAGGAGAGACTTCGGCCCTCCACTTT.

This clone was counted a single time. The gene calls are TRBV19 and TRBJ2-3, with TRBD1 identical over 7 bases. V shed 6 bases and J 3 bases; nucleotides not matched to a gene: 12. In germline, CDR1 is LNHDA, CDR2 SQIVND (reference sequence). The CDR3 is made up of 16 amino acids. The CDR3 loop is CASRGQPSLSTDTQYF. CDR3 coding DNA: TGTGCCAGTAGGGGACAGCCCAGTCTTTCGACAGATACGCAGTATTTT.

The V and J genes are TRBV12-3 or TRBV12-4 and TRBJ2-3; D not resolved. Trimming cost V 0 bases and J 6 bases, with 7 bases left between them. The CDR3 has 13 residues. Here the CDR3 DNA reads TGTGCCAGCAGTTTAGCGATAAGCGATACGCAGTATTTT. Translation gives CASSLAISDTQYF.